Each of the 10 T cell receptor beta chains below was sequenced from the same sample in a study of ipilimumab plus nivolumab after autologous stem cell transplantation. Data came from immunoSEQ multiplex PCR; TCRdb stores just in-frame clones and leaves some out. The sample holds roughly 86,000 clones, around 80% seen once. This specimen was PBMCs, taken in a trial of ipilimumab plus nivolumab as post-transplant consolidation. Receptor source: a male donor with diffuse large B-cell lymphoma.

DNA for the CDR3: TGTGCCAGCTACGGAGGGTCCGCAGATACGCAGTATTTT. Amino acid sequence: CASYGGSADTQYF. The gene calls are TRBV28 and TRBJ2-3; D might be TRBD2 (6 bases). The germline V and J ends were trimmed by 8 bases and 4 bases, with 13 bases remaining between them. Germline V gene data show CDR1 as MDHEN and CDR2 as SYDVKM. The CDR3 is made up of 13 amino acids.

The rearrangement links TRBV4-1 to TRBJ1-3; 10 positions agree with TRBD1. This CDR3 is built from 17 residues. CDR1 MGHRA and CDR2 YSYEKL come from the germline V gene. The trim removed 4 bases at V and 2 bases at J, leaving 8 bases unmatched. CDR3 loop: CASSRLEGTGAGNTIYF. DNA of the CDR3: TGCGCCAGCAGCCGCCTAGAGGGGACAGGGGCTGGAAACACCATATATTTT.

The chain recombines TRBV5-1 with TRBJ2-5, with D perhaps matching TRBD1 or TRBD2 (5 bases each). The CDR3 covers 13 residues. Germline V lookup: CDR1 SGHRS, CDR2 YFSETQ. Trimming took 4 bases from V and 5 from J, leaving 12 bases between them. CDR3 sequence (DNA): TGCGCCAGCAGCATGGGACCCCGCGAGACCCAGTACTTC. It specifies CASSMGPRETQYF.

The V and J genes are TRBV6-1 and TRBJ1-2, with a possible D match to TRBD1 (5 bases). Trimming pared 2 bases from V and 2 bases from J, leaving 12 bases between. The CDR3 totals 15 residues. Germline V gene sequence: CDR1 MNHNS, CDR2 SASEGT. CDR3 sequence reads: CASSEYGGSNYGYTF. The CDR3 DNA reads TGTGCCAGCAGTGAATACGGGGGGTCCAACTATGGCTACACCTTC.

The chain links TRBV7-2 to TRBJ1-2, with 7 bases matching TRBD1. Germline CDR1 reads SGHTA; CDR2 reads FQGNSA. This CDR3 is built from 15 residues. V shed 1 base and J 4 bases; nucleotides not matched to a gene: 6. CDR3 DNA sequence: TGTGCCAGCAGCTTAGATCGGGACAGAGTCTATGGCTACACCTTC. Protein sequence: CASSLDRDRVYGYTF.

The chain uses TRBV7-8 and TRBJ2-5; D unresolved. CDR1 SGHVS and CDR2 FQNEAQ come from the germline V gene. The V end was cut by 2 bases, the J end by 4 bases, with 5 bases between. The CDR3 has 12 residues. The CDR3 nucleotides read TGTGCCAGCAGCTTATGGGGAGAGACCCAGTACTTC. Residues: CASSLWGETQYF. The full variable domain, in which reference TRBV7-8 and TRBJ2-5 provide the parts outside the CDR3, is GAGVSQSPRYKVAKRGQDVALRCDPISGHVSLFWYQQALGQGPEFLTYFQNEAQLDKSGLPSDRFFAERPEGSVSTLKIQRTQQEDSAVYLCASSLWGETQYFGPGTRLLVL.

The CDR3 DNA sequence: TGTGCCAGCAGCTCCCCCGGGGCCTTTGGAAACACCATATATTTT. Its protein product is CASSSPGAFGNTIYF. The chain carries TRBV7-2 and TRBJ1-3; TRBD1 might be the D (5 bases). CDR3 length: 15 amino acids. The V end was cut by 4 bases, the J end by 3 bases, with 13 bases between. In germline, CDR1 is SGHTA, CDR2 FQGNSA.

The rearrangement links TRBV9 to TRBJ2-3, with unresolved D. The V gene lost 2 bases and the J gene lost 2 bases, with 6 bases spanning the gap. Germline V gene sequence: CDR1 SGDLS, CDR2 YYNGEE. CDR3 length: 13 amino acids. The CDR3 sequence: CASSVWNTDTQYF. The CDR3 DNA is TGTGCCAGCAGCGTGTGGAACACAGATACGCAGTATTTT.

V and J are TRBV13 and TRBJ2-7; D is undetermined. Germline V gene lookup returns CDR1 PRHDT and CDR2 FYEKMQ (reference sequence). The CDR3 loop spans 14 amino acids. V dropped 1 base and J dropped 2 bases, with 9 bases sitting between them. In DNA, the CDR3 is TGTGCCAGCAGCTTAGTGGCCAGAGCCTACGAGCAGTACTTC. This sequence encodes CASSLVARAYEQYF.

The V call is TRBV5-4, the J call TRBJ2-2, with 9 bases aligning to TRBD1. CDR3 size: 17 residues. CDR1 is SGHNT and CDR2 is YYREEE in the germline V gene (reference sequence). J gave up 4 bases and V 3 bases, and 10 bases lay outside the gene matches. CDR3 loop: CASSSGKRDRVTGELFF. As DNA, the CDR3 is TGTGCCAGCAGCTCAGGGAAACGGGACAGGGTCACCGGGGAGCTGTTTTTT.